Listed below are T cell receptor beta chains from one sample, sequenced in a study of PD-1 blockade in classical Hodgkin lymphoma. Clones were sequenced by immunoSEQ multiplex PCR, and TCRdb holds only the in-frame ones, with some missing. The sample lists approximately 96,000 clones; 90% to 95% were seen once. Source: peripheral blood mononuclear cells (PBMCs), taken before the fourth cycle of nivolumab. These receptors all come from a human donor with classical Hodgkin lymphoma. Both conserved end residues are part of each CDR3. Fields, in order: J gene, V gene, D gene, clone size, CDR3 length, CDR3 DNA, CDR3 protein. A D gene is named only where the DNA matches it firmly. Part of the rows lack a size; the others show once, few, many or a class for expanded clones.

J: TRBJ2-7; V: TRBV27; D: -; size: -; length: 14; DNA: TGTGCCAGCAGTTTATCCCAGGGGAGCTACGAGCAGTACTTC; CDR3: CASSLSQGSYEQYF
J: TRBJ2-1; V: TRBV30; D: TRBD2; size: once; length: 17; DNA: TGTGCCTGGAGTGTAAGGCTCAGAGCGGGAGTAACCAATGAGCAGTTCTTC; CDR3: CAWSVRLRAGVTNEQFF
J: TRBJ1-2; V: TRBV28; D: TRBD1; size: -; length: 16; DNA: TGTGCCAGCAGTTCCCACCTTAGGGTATCAGGGGGGGGCTACACCTTC; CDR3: CASSSHLRVSGGGYTF
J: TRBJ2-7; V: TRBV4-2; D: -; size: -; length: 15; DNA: TGTGCCAGCAGCCAAGTCCTTCCCCAGGGACACGAGCAGTACTTC; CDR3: CASSQVLPQGHEQYF
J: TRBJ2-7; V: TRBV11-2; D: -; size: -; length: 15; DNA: TGTGCCAGCAGCTTTCAGCCAGGGGCCTCCTACGAGCAGTACTTC; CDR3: CASSFQPGASYEQYF
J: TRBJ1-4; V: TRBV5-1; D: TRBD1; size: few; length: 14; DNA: TGCGCCAGCAGCAGAGACAGGGGGCACGAAAAACTGTTTTTT; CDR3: CASSRDRGHEKLFF
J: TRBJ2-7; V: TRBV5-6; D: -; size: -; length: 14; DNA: TGTGCCAGCAGCCTAGGTCAGGGCGCCCGCGAGCAGTACTTC; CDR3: CASSLGQGAREQYF
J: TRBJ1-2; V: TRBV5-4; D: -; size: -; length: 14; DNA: TGTGCCAGCAGCTGGAATTTCAGGGACTATGGCTACACCTTC; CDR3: CASSWNFRDYGYTF
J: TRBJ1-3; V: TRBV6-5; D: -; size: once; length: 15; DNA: TGTGCCAGCAGTCCAGCGCGTTACTCTGGAAACACCATATATTTT; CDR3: CASSPARYSGNTIYF
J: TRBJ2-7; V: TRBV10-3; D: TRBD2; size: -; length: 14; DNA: TGTGCCATCATGGCTAGCGGGAGGTTCTCCGAGCAGTACTTC; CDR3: CAIMASGRFSEQYF